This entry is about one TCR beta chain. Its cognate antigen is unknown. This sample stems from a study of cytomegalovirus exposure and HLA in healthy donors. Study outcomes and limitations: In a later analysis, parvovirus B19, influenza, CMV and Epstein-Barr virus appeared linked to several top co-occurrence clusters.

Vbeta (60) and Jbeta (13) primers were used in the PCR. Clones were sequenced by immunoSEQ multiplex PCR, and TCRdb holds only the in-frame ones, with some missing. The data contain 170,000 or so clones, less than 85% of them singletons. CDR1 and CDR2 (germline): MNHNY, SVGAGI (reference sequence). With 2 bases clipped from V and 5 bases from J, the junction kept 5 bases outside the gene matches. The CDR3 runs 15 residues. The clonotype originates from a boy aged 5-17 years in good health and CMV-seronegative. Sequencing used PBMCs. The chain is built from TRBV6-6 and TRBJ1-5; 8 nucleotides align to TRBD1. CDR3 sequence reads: CASSYPDRGHQPQHF. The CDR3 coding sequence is TGTGCCAGCAGTTACCCTGACAGGGGCCATCAGCCCCAGCATTTT.